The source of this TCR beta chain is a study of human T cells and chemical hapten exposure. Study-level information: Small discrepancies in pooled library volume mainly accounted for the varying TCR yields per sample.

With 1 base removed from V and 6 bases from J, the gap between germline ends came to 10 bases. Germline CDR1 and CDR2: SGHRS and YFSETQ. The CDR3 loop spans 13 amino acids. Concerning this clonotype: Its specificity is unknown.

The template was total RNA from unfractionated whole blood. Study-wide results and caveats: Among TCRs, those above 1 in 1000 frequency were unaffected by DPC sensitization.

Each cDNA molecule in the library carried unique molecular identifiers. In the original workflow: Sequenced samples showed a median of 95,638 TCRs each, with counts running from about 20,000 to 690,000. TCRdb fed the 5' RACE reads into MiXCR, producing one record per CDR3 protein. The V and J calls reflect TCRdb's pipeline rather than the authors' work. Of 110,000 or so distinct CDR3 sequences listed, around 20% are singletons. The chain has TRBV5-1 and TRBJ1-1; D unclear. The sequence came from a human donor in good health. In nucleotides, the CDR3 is TGCGCCAGCAGCTTGCGGGGTATCGCTGAAGCTTTCTTT. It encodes CASSLRGIAEAFF. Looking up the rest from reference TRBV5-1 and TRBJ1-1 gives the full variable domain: KAGVTQTPRYLIKTRGQQVTLSCSPISGHRSVSWYQQTPGQGLQFLFEYFSETQRNKGNFPGRFSGRQFSNSRSEMNVSTLELGDSALYLCASSLRGIAEAFFGQGTRLTVV.